Each of the 10 T cell receptor beta chains below was sequenced from the same sample in a study of control samples from healthy donors and cancer patients. TCRdb's table, derived via immunoSEQ multiplex PCR, lists solely in-frame clones and lacks some. The table includes around 200,000 clones, approximately 92% detected once. Sequenced input: blood. Receptors were obtained from a young man in good health.

The chain uses TRBV5-4 and TRBJ2-2; possibly TRBD1 for D (5 bases). The CDR3 is 15 amino acids. In germline, CDR1 is SGHNT, CDR2 YYREEE (reference sequence). V lost 3 bases and J 1 base, leaving 10 bases between the germline ends. The CDR3 protein is CASSSMTENTGELFF. The CDR3 DNA reads as TGTGCCAGCAGCTCCATGACAGAGAACACCGGGGAGCTGTTTTTT.

The chain uses TRBV6-5 and TRBJ1-2, with 9 bases matching TRBD1. Germline CDR1 is MNHEY and CDR2 is SVGAGI. V was pared by 4 bases and J by 6 bases, with 6 bases of the junction left unmatched. This CDR3 spans 14 amino acids. The CDR3, as DNA: TGTGCCAGCAGTTCCGGGACAGGGAAACATGGCTACACCTTC. Amino acid sequence: CASSSGTGKHGYTF.

V gene TRBV5-4 combines with J gene TRBJ2-7, with D maybe TRBD1 (6 bases). Trimming removed 0 bases at V and 2 bases at J, with 12 bases between. CDR1 and CDR2 from the germline V gene are SGHNT and YYREEE (reference sequence). The CDR3 has 15 residues. The CDR3 spells CASSLDLDRAYEQYF. The DNA for the CDR3 is TGTGCCAGCAGCTTGGACTTGGACAGAGCCTACGAGCAGTACTTC.

The chain employs TRBV5-6 and TRBJ2-5, with 10 bases lining up with TRBD1. From germline, CDR1 is SGHDT and CDR2 YYEEEE. J was trimmed by 5 bases and V by 5 bases; bases with no gene match: 9. The CDR3 sequence is 15 residues long. CDR3 protein: CASSSGQGGMETQYF. The DNA for the CDR3 is TGTGCCAGCAGTTCTGGACAGGGGGGGATGGAGACCCAGTACTTC.

The V call is TRBV5-1, the J call TRBJ2-5; 7 positions agree with TRBD2. Per germline, CDR1 SGHRS and CDR2 YFSETQ. CDR3 length: 14 amino acids. Trimming took 4 bases from V and 5 from J; bases not matched to a gene: 8. CDR3 coding DNA: TGCGCCAGCAGCCGTGGTGGTAGCGGGGAGACCCAGTACTTC. The encoded protein is CASSRGGSGETQYF.

This sequence joins TRBV12-3 or TRBV12-4 and TRBJ1-5; no reliable D call. Trimming pared 6 bases from V and 2 bases from J, leaving 8 bases between. This CDR3 is built from 13 residues. The CDR3 DNA is TGTGCCAGCAGGACGAGTGGCAATCAGCCCCAGCATTTT. It yields the protein CASRTSGNQPQHF.

The rearrangement joins TRBV2 to TRBJ2-3; TRBD1 or TRBD2 may be the D gene (5 bases each). This CDR3 is built from 14 residues. The V gene lost 4 bases and the J gene lost 5 bases, with 13 bases spanning the gap. Per germline, CDR1 SNHLY and CDR2 FYNNEI. This CDR3 is CASSGRWGRDTQYF. The CDR3 DNA reads TGTGCCAGCAGTGGGAGGTGGGGCCGAGATACGCAGTATTTT.

This clone occurred once. The rearrangement links TRBV7-3 to TRBJ2-3; D possibly matches TRBD1 or TRBD2 (6 bases each). Germline values: CDR1 SGHTA, CDR2 FQGTGA. V lost 5 bases and J lost 4, with 16 bases in between. There are 15 residues in the CDR3. CDR3 in DNA: TGTGCCAGCAGCACCACCGGGGGCTCTGCAGATACGCAGTATTTT. This gives the protein CASSTTGGSADTQYF.

The rearrangement joins TRBV9 to TRBJ2-3; either TRBD1 or TRBD2 may fit D (5 bases each). Germline CDR1 and CDR2: SGDLS and YYNGEE. The CDR3 loop spans 14 amino acids. V lost 3 bases to trimming and J lost 2 bases, with 10 bases between them. CDR3 loop: CASSALGPTDTQYF. The CDR3 coding sequence is TGTGCCAGCAGCGCACTGGGACCCACAGATACGCAGTATTTT.

The chain uses TRBV24-1 and TRBJ1-2; tentative D call: TRBD1 (5 bases). The CDR3 is 13 amino acids. V shed 4 bases and J shed 8 bases, with 13 bases lying between them. CDR1 and CDR2 from the germline V gene are KGHDR and SFDVKD. The CDR3 region is CATSDTPRDGYTF. CDR3 nucleotide sequence: TGTGCCACCAGTGACACGCCCAGGGACGGCTACACCTTC.